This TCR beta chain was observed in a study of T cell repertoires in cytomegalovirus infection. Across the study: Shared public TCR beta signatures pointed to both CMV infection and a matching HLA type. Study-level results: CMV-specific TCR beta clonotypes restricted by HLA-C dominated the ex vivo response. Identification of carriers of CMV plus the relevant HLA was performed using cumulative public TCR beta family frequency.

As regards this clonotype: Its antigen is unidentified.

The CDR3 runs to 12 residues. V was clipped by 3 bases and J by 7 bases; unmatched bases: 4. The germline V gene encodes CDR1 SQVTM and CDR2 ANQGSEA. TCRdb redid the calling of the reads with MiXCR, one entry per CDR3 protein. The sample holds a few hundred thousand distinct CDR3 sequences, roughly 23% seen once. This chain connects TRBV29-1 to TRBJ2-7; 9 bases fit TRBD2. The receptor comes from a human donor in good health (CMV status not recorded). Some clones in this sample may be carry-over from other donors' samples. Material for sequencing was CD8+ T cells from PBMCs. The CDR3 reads CSVDGGGEEQYF. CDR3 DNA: TGCAGCGTTGATGGCGGGGGGGAAGAGCAGTACTTC.